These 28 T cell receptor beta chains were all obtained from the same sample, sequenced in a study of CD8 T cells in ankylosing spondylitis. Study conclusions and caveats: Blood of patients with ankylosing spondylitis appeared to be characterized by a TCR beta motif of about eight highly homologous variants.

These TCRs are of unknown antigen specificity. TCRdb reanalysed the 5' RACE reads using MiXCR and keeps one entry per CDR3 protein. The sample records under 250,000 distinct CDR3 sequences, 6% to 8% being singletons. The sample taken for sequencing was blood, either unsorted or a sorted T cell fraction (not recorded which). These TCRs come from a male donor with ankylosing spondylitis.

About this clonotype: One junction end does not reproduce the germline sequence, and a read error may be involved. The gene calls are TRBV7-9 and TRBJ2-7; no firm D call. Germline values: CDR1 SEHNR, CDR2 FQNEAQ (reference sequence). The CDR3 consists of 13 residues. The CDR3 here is CDSSLSVNYEQHF. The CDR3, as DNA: TGTGACAGCAGCTTAAGCGTCAACTACGAGCAGCACTTC.

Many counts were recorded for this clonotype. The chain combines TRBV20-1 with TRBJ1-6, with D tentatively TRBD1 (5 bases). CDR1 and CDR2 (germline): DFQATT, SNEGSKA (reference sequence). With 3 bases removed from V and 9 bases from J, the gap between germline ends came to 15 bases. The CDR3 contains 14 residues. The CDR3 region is CSASHRRVPSPLHF. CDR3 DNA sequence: TGCAGTGCTAGCCACAGGAGGGTGCCTTCACCCCTCCACTTT.

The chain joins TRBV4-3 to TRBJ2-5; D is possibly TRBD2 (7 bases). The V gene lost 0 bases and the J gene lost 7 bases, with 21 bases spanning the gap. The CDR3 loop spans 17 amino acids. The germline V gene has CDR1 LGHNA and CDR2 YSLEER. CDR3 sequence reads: CASSQDPSGGEGGTQYF. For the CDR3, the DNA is TGCGCCAGCAGCCAAGATCCTAGCGGAGGGGAAGGGGGGACCCAGTACTTC.

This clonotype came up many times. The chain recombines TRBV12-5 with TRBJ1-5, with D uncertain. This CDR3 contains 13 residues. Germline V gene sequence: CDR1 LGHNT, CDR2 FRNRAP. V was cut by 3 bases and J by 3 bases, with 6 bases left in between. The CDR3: CASGFGPNQPQHF. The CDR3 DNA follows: TGTGCTAGTGGTTTCGGGCCCAATCAGCCCCAGCATTTT. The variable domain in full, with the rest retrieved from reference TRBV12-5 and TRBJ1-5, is DARVTQTPRHKVTEMGQEVTMRCQPILGHNTVFWYRQTMMQGLELLAYFRNRAPLDDSGMPKDRFSAEMPDATLATLKIQPSEPRDSAVYFCASGFGPNQPQHFGDGTRLSIL.

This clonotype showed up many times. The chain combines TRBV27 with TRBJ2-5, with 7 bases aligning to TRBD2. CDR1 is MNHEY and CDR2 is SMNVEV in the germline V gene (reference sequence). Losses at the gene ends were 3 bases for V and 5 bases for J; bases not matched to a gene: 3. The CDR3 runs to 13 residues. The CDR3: CASSFGGSETQYF. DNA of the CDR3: TGTGCCAGCAGTTTTGGCGGGAGCGAGACCCAGTACTTC.

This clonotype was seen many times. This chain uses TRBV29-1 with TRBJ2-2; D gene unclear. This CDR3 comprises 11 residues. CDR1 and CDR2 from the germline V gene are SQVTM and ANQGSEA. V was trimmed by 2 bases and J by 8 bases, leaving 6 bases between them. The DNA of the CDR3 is TGCAGCGTTGAATCACGAGGGGAGCTGTTTTTT. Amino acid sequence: CSVESRGELFF.

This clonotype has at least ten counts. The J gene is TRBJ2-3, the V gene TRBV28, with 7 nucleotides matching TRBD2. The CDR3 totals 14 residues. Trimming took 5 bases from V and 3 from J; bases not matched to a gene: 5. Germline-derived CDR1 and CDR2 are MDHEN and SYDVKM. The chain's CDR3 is CASSPRTRTDTQYF. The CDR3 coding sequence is TGTGCCAGCAGTCCACGGACTAGAACAGATACGCAGTATTTT.

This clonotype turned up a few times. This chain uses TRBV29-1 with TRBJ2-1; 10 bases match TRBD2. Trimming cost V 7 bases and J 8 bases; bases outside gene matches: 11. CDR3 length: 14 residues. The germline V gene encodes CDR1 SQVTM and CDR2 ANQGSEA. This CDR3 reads CSAGGTSVFDEQFF. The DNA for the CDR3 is TGCAGCGCTGGAGGGACTAGCGTATTCGATGAGCAGTTCTTC.

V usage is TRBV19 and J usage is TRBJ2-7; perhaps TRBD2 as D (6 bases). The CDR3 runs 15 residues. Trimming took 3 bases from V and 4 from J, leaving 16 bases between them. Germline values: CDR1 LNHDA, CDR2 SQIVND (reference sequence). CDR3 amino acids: CASSISGDRRYEQYF. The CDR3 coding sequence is TGTGCCAGTAGTATCTCGGGAGATCGTAGGTACGAGCAGTACTTC.

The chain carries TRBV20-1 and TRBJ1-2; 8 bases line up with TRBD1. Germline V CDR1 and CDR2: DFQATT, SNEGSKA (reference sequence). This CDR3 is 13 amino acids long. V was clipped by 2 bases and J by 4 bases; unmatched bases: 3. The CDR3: CSARTGGPYGYTF. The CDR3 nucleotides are TGCAGTGCTAGAACAGGGGGGCCCTATGGCTACACCTTC.

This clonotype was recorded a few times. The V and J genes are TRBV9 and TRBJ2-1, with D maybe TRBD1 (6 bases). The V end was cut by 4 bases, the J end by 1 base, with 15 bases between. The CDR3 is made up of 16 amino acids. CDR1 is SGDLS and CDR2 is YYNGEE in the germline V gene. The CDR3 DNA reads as TGTGCCAGCAGCCTGGGGTACAGGGTGTCCTACAATGAGCAGTTCTTC. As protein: CASSLGYRVSYNEQFF.

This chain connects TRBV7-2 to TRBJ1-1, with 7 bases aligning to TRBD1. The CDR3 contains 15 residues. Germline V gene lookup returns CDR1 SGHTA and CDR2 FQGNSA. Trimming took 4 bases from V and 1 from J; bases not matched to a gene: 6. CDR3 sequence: CASSSYRGGNTEAFF. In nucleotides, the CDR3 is TGTGCCAGCAGCTCATACAGGGGCGGGAACACTGAAGCTTTCTTT.

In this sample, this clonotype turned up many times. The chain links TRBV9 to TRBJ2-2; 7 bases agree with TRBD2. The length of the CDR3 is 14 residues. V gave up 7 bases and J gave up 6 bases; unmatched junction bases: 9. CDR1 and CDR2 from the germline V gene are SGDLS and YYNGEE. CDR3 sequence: CASEGGISPGELFF. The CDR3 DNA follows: TGTGCCAGCGAGGGAGGGATAAGCCCCGGGGAGCTGTTTTTT.

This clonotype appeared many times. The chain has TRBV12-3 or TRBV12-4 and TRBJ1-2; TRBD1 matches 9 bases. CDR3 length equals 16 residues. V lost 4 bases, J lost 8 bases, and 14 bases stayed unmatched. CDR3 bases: TGTGCCAGCAGTTCCTACCTGGGGACAGGGTTAGACGGCTACACCTTC. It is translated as CASSSYLGTGLDGYTF.

In nucleotides, the CDR3 is TGTGCCAGCGGCCACAATGAGCAGTTCTTC. It translates to CASGHNEQFF. The V gene is TRBV27, the J gene TRBJ2-1, with unresolved D. The CDR3 loop spans 10 amino acids. CDR1 and CDR2 from the germline V gene are MNHEY and SMNVEV (reference sequence). V shed 8 bases and J shed 5 bases, with 4 bases lying between them.

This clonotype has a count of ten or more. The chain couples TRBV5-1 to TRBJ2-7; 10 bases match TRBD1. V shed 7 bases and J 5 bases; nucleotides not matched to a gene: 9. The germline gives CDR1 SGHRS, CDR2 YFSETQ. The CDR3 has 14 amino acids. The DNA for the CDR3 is TGCGCCAGCCATCCGGGACAGGGGCAGGACGAGCAGTACTTC. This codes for CASHPGQGQDEQYF.

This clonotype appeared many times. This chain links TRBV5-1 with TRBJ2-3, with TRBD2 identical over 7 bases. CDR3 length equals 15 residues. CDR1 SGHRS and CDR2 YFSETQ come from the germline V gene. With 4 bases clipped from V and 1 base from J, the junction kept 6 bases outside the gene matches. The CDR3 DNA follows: TGCGCCAGCAGCCCTAGCGGCTGGCGCACAGATACGCAGTATTTT. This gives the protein CASSPSGWRTDTQYF.

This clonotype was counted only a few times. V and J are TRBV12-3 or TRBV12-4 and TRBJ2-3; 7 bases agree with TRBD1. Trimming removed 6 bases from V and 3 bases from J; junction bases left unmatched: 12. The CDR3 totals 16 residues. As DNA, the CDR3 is TGTGCCAGCAGCGAGATAACAGGGGAGCAGACAGATACGCAGTATTTT. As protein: CASSEITGEQTDTQYF.

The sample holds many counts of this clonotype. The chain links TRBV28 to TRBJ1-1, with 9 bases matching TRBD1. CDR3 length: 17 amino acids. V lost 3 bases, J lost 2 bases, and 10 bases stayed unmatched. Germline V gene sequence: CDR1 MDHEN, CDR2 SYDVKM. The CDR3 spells CASSFWDREDGNTEAFF. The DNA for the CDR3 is TGTGCCAGCAGTTTTTGGGACAGGGAGGATGGAAACACTGAAGCTTTCTTT.

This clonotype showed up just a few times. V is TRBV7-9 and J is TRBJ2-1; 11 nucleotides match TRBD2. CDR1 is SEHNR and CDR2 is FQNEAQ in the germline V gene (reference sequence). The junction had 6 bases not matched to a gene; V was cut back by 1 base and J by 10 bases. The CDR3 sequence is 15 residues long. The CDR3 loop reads CASSLVDSGRVEQFF. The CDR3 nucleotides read TGTGCCAGCAGCTTAGTTGATAGCGGGAGGGTGGAGCAGTTCTTC.

CDR3 sequence (DNA): TGTGCCAGCAGCCCTAGGACATCCCTTAATGAAAAACTGTTTTTT. Amino acid sequence: CASSPRTSLNEKLFF. The chain has TRBV7-9 and TRBJ1-4; tentative D call: TRBD1 (5 bases). This CDR3 spans 15 amino acids. Germline assignment: CDR1 SEHNR and CDR2 FQNEAQ (reference sequence). The ends were cut back, 5 bases at V and 4 bases at J, with 14 bases in the middle. The full variable domain, completed using reference TRBV7-9 and TRBJ1-4, is DTGVSQNPRHKITKRGQNVTFRCDPISEHNRLYWYRQTLGQGPEFLTYFQNEAQLEKSRLLSDRFSAERPKGSFSTLEIQRTEQGDSAMYLCASSPRTSLNEKLFFGSGTQLSVL.

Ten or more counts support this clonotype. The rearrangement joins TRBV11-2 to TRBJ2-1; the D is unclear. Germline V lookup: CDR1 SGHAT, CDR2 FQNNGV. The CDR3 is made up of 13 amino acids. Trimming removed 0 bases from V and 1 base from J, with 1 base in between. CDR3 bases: TGTGCCAGCAGCTTAGAGTCCTACAATGAGCAGTTCTTC. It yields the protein CASSLESYNEQFF.

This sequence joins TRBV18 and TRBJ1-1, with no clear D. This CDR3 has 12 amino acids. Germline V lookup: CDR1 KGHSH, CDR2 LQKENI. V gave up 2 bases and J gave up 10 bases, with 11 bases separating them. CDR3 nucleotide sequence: TGTGCCAGCTCACCAGGTGAGGGAATAGCTTTCTTT. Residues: CASSPGEGIAFF.

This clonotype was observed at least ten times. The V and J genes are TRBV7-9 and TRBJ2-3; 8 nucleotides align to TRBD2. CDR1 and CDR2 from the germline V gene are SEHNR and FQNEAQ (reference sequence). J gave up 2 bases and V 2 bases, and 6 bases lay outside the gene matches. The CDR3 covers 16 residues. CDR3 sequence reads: CASSLKLADPTDTQYF. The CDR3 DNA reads TGTGCCAGCAGCTTAAAACTAGCGGACCCCACAGATACGCAGTATTTT.

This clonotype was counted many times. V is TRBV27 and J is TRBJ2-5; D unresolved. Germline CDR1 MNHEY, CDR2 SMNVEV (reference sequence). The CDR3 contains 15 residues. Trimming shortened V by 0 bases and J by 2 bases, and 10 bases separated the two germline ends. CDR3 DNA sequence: TGTGCCAGCAGTTTATCTAGCTCCTCTCAAGAGACCCAGTACTTC. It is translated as CASSLSSSSQETQYF.

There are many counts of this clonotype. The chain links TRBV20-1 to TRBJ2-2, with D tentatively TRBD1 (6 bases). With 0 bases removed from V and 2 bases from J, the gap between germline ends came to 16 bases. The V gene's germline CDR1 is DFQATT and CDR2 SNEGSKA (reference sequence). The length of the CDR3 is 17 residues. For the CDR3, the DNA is TGCAGTGCTAGAGATAGGCGGACAGCGGCCAACACCGGGGAGCTGTTTTTT. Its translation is CSARDRRTAANTGELFF.

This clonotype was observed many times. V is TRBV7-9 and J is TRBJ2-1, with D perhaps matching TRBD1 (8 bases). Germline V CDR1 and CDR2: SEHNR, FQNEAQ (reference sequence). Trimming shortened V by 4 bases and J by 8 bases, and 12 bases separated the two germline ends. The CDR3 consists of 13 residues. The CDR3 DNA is TGTGCCAGCAGCTACAGGGGGAGGGATGAGCAGTTCTTC. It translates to CASSYRGRDEQFF.

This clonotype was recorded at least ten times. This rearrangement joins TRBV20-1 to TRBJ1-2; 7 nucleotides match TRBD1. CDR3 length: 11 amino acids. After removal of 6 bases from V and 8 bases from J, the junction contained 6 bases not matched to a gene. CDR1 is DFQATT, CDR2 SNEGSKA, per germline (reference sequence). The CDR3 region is CSAHRDSGYTF. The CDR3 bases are TGCAGTGCCCATCGGGACAGCGGCTACACCTTC.